This TCR beta chain was sequenced in a study of blood T cells in healthy people across ages. Germline loops: CDR1 LGHNA, CDR2 YNFKEQ. The CDR3 sequence is 15 residues long. V was trimmed by 6 bases and J by 3 bases, leaving 18 bases between them. Then a second PCR, running roughly 6 to 11 cycles, was carried out with a sample-barcoded 5' primer and a J-beta primer mix. Each CDR3 protein gets one entry after TCRdb re-called the 5' RACE reads with MiXCR. The sample records 1.5 million to 1.8 million distinct CDR3 sequences, about 42% being singletons. This clonotype originated in a woman aged 18-35 years in good health. The sequenced material came from blood. This chain joins TRBV4-2 and TRBJ2-7, with D perhaps matching TRBD1 (6 bases). The CDR3 reads CASRQGRGSVYEQYF. The CDR3 nucleotides read TGTGCCAGCAGACAGGGCCGGGGCTCCGTCTACGAGCAGTACTTC.